Here is one TCR beta chain with its context. This entry comes from a study of blood T cell repertoires in COVID-19. Looking at the study overall: T cells, B-cell-depleted T cells, or PBMCs supplied cDNA or gDNA.

Clinical histories supplied by participants themselves formed the basis of cohort assignment. Profiling relied on immunoSEQ multiplex PCR, and the TCRdb table lists in-frame clones only, not all of them. The sample holds about 220,000 clones, 80% to 90% seen once. The germline V and J ends were trimmed by 3 bases and 4 bases, with 12 bases remaining between them. CDR1 is LNHDA and CDR2 is SQIVND in the germline V gene (reference sequence). The CDR3 sequence is 14 residues long. The TCR sequence derives from a woman in her fifties or sixties with acute COVID-19. Source material: PBMCs or T cells enriched from blood (not recorded which). The V and J genes are TRBV19 and TRBJ1-2, with D uncertain. The CDR3 region is CASSINGGRYGYTF. The CDR3 bases are TGTGCCAGTAGTATTAACGGAGGGCGCTATGGCTACACCTTC. The whole variable domain, filled in from reference TRBV19 and TRBJ1-2, reads DGGITQSPKYLFRKEGQNVTLSCEQNLNHDAMYWYRQDPGQGLRLIYYSQIVNDFQKGDIAEGYSVSREKKESFPLTVTSAQKNPTAFYLCASSINGGRYGYTFGSGTRLTVV.